This T cell receptor beta chain originates from a study of T cell responses to AZD1222 COVID-19 vaccine. The CDR3 spans 16 residues. The germline V gene encodes CDR1 SGDLS and CDR2 YYNGEE. V lost 0 bases and J 0 bases, leaving 10 bases between the germline ends. Only one count was recorded for this clone. The protocol was immunoSEQ multiplex PCR, while the TCRdb copy is restricted to in-frame clones and leaves out a portion. The table shows fewer than 200,000 clones, with about 87% occurring only once. Sequenced material: peripheral blood, taken on day 0 of AZD1222 vaccination. The chain uses TRBV9 and TRBJ1-3, with a weak D call TRBD1 (6 bases). The receptor's source is an adult in good health. CDR3 sequence (DNA): TGTGCCAGCAGCGTAGAGGGGGGGAACTCTGGAAACACCATATATTTT. Protein: CASSVEGGNSGNTIYF.